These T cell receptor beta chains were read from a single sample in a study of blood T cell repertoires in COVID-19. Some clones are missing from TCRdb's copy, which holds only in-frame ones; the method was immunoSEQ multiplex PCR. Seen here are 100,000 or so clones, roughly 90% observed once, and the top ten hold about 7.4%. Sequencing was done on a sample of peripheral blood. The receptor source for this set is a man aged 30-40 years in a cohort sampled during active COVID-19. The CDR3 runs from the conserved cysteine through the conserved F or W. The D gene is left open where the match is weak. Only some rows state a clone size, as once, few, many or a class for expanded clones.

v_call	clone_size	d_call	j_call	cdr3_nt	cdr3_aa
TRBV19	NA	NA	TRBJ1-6	TGTGCCAGTAGTATTCAGGGATATAATTCACCCCTCCACTTT	CASSIQGYNSPLHF
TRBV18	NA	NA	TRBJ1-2	TGTGCCAGCTCCCAGGGAATTGTAGATGGCTACACCTTC	CASSQGIVDGYTF
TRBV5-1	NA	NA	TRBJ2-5	TGCGCCAGCAGCGTCGGCCAAGAGACCCAGTACTTC	CASSVGQETQYF
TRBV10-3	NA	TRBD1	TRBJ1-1	TGTGCCATCAGTTGGGGGACAGGGGGGAAGAACACTGAAGCTTTCTTT	CAISWGTGGKNTEAFF
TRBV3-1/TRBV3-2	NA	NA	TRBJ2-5	TGTGCCAGCAGCCAAGATGTAATGAGGCTCCAAGAGACCCAGTACTTC	CASSQDVMRLQETQYF
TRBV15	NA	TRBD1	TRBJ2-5	TGTGCCACCAGCAGATCCGGGGACAGGAAAGAGACCCAGTACTTC	CATSRSGDRKETQYF
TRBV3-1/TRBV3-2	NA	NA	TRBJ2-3	TGTGCCAGCAGCCGAACTGCAAGTTCTCAGGGGTTAGATACGCAGTATTTT	CASSRTASSQGLDTQYF
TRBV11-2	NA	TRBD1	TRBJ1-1	TGTGCCAGCAGCTTAGCCGGGACAGGCGGGAGCACTGAAGCTTTCTTT	CASSLAGTGGSTEAFF
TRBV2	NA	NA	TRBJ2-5	TGTGCCAGCAGGGCCAGGTATGGAGAGACCCAGTACTTC	CASRARYGETQYF
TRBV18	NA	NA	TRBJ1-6	TGTGCCAGCTCACCGGAGAAGACCTATAATTCACCCCTCCACTTT	CASSPEKTYNSPLHF
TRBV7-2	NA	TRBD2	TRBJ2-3	TGTGCCAGCAGCTTAACTGGCGGGGGGGGCACAGATACGCAGTATTTT	CASSLTGGGGTDTQYF
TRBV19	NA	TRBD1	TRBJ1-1	TGTGCCAGTAGTAGCGGACAGGGGAACACTGAAGCTTTCTTT	CASSSGQGNTEAFF
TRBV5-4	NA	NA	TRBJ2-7	TGTGCCAGCAGCTCGGGACTCGCAACCTACGAGCAGTACTTC	CASSSGLATYEQYF
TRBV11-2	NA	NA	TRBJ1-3	TGTGCCAGCAGCTTAGGGGGCTCTGCTGGAAACACCATATATTTT	CASSLGGSAGNTIYF
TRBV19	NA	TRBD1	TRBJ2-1	TGTGCCAGTAGTAGAATGCCGGGACAGTCCTACAATGAGCAGTTCTTC	CASSRMPGQSYNEQFF
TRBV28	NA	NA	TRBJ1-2	TGTGCCAGCAGTTCTAACTCAAGAGGCAGATCCCCCTATGGCTACACCTTC	CASSSNSRGRSPYGYTF
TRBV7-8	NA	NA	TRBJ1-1	TGTGCCAGCTCCCTTAGCCCGGGGAACACTGAAGCTTTCTTT	CASSLSPGNTEAFF
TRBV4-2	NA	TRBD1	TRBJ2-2	TGTGCCAGCACCCTTATGGGACAGATGAACACCGGGGAGCTGTTTTTT	CASTLMGQMNTGELFF
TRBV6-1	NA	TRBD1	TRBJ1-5	TGTGCCAGCAGTGAGGACAGGGATCCCCCCACCCAGCATTTT	CASSEDRDPPTQHF
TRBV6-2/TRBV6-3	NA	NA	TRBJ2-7	TGTGCCAGCAGTTACACCGACGGGAGCTCCTACGAGCAGTACTTC	CASSYTDGSSYEQYF
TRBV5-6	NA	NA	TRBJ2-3	TGTGCCAGCAGTACAGGGACAGATACGCAGTATTTT	CASSTGTDTQYF
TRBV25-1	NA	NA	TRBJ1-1	TGTGCCAGCAGTGAATATAGCGGATCGCAGAGGAACACTGAAGCTTTCTTT	CASSEYSGSQRNTEAFF
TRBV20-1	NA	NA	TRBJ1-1	TGCAGTGCTAGTTGGACTACGAGGACTGAAGCTTTCTTT	CSASWTTRTEAFF
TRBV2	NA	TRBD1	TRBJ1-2	TGTGCCGGAGGGACAGATGAAAACTATGGCTACACCTTC	CAGGTDENYGYTF
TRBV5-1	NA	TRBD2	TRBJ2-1	TGCGCCAGCAGCTTCGGACTAGCGAACTTAAACTCCTACAATGAGCAGTTCTTC	CASSFGLANLNSYNEQFF
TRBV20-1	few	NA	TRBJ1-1	TGCAGTGCTAGACGGAACACTGAAGCTTTCTTT	CSARRNTEAFF
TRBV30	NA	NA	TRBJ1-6	TGTGCCTGGGCGAGGGGGGGCTTAAACTCACCCCTCCACTTT	CAWARGGLNSPLHF
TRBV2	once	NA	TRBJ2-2	TGTGCCAGCAGCCCGCCTACCGGGAACACCGGGGAGCTGTTTTTT	CASSPPTGNTGELFF
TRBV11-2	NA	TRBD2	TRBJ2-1	TGTGCCAGCAGCTCTTTAGCGGGGGGCGACAATGAGCAGTTCTTC	CASSSLAGGDNEQFF
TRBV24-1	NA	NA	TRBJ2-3	TGTGCCACACAGGGACCCTCGACAGATACGCAGTATTTT	CATQGPSTDTQYF
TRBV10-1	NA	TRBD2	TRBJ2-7	TGCGCCAGCAGTGAGTCGGGGGGGACCTACGAGCAGTACTTC	CASSESGGTYEQYF
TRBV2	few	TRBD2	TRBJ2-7	TGTGCCAGTAGACTAGCGGGGGTTTACGAGCAGTACTTC	CASRLAGVYEQYF
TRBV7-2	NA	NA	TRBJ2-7	TGTGCCAGCAGGCCGACACATGCCTCCTACGAGCAGTACTTC	CASRPTHASYEQYF
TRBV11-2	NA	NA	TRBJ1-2	TGTGCCAGCTCGTCAGCACTAAACTATGGCTACACCTTC	CASSSALNYGYTF
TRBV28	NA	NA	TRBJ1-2	TGTGCCAGCACCACTTTGGGGGGTTCTGGCTACACCTTC	CASTTLGGSGYTF
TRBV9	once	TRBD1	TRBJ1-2	TGTGCCAGCAGTAAGGAGGGGGCGGGCTATGGCTACACCTTC	CASSKEGAGYGYTF
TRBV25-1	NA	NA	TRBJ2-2	TGTGCCAGCAGTGAACACTCTATCACCGGGGAGCTGTTTTTT	CASSEHSITGELFF
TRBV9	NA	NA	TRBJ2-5	TGTGCCAGCAGCCTTGGGCGCCGGCCGGAAGAGACCCAGTACTTC	CASSLGRRPEETQYF
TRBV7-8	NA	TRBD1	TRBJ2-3	TGTGCCAGCAGCTTATCAACGGGACAGGGTGGTGGCACAGATACGCAGTATTTT	CASSLSTGQGGGTDTQYF
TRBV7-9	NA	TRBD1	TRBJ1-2	TGTGCCAGCAGCTCCGGACAGGGAAACTATGGCTACACCTTC	CASSSGQGNYGYTF
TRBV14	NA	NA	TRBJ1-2	TGTGCCAGCAGCCAAGTGGCCCAGGGCTATGGCTACACCTTC	CASSQVAQGYGYTF
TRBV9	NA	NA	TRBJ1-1	TGTGCCAGCAGCGTAGTTCCAGATACGAACACTGAAGCTTTCTTT	CASSVVPDTNTEAFF
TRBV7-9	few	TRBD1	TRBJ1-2	TGTGCCAGCAGCTTAGATACAGGGGAAGGCTACACCTTC	CASSLDTGEGYTF
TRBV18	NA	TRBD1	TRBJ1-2	TGTGCCAGCTCGGCCGGGACAGGGGACTATGGCTACACCTTC	CASSAGTGDYGYTF
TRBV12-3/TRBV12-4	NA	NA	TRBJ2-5	TGTGCCAGCGTCGGGAGACAACAAGAGACCCAGTACTTC	CASVGRQQETQYF
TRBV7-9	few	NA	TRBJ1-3	TGTGCCAGCAGCTTCAGATCAGCGGGAGGAAACACCATATATTTT	CASSFRSAGGNTIYF
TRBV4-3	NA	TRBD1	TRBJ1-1	TGCGCCAGCAGCCCTACGACAGGGTCTCTGAACACTGAAGCTTTCTTT	CASSPTTGSLNTEAFF
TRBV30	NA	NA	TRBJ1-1	TGTGCCTGGGCGCCCGACAGTCACACTGAAGCTTTCTTT	CAWAPDSHTEAFF
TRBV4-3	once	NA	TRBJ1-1	TGCGCCAGCAGCCAAGATCTAGGTCCACTGTGGGCTTTCTTT	CASSQDLGPLWAFF
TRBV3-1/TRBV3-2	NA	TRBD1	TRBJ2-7	TGTGCCAGCAGCGTCCAGGGGGCCTACGAGCAGTACTTC	CASSVQGAYEQYF
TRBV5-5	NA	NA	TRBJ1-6	TGTGCCAGCAGCTGGGACAAGAGCTCCTATAATTCACCCCTCCACTTT	CASSWDKSSYNSPLHF
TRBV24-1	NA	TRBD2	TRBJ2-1	TGTGCCACCAGTGATTCGGGGGGGAGGAATAATGAGCAGTTCTTC	CATSDSGGRNNEQFF
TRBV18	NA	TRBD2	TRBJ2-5	TGTGCCAGCTCACCTTTGGGGGGGGACGGAGAGACCCAGTACTTC	CASSPLGGDGETQYF
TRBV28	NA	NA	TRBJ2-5	TGTGCCAGCAGTCAGCCCTCGGGGGTGGGGGAGACCCAGTACTTC	CASSQPSGVGETQYF
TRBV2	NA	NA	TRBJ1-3	TGTGCCAGCAGTGTGTGGGCCACTGGAAACACCATATATTTT	CASSVWATGNTIYF